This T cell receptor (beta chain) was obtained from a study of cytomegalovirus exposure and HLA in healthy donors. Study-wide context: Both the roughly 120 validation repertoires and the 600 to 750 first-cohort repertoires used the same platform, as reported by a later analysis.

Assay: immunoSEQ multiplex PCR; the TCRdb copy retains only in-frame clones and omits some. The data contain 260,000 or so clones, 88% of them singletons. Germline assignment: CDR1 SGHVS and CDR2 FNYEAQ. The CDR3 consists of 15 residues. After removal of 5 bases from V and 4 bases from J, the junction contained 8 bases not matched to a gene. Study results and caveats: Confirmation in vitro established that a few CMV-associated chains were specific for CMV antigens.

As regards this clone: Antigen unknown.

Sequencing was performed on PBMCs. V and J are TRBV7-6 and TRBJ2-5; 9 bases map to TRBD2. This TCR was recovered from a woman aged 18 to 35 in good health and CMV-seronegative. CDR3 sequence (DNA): TGTGCCAGCAGCACCAAGGTAGCGGGAGCAGAGACCCAGTACTTC. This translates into CASSTKVAGAETQYF.